Listed below are T cell receptor beta chains from one sample, sequenced in a study of glioma-infiltrating T cells after dendritic cell vaccination. Sequenced by immunoSEQ multiplex PCR; TCRdb stores in-frame clones only, minus some. The sample consists of roughly 52,000 clones, over 75% of them appearing once. The sample in question was blood, obtained before dendritic cell vaccination. These receptors all come from a human donor with glioblastoma. Each CDR3 is given with its conserved first and last residue. D genes are given only for firm matches. Clone size is not always given. Where it is, it says once, few, many or a class for expanded clones.

NA,TRBV19,TRBJ2-7,TRBD2,TGTGCCAGTGGGGGGGGGACTAGCGAGCAGTACTTC,CASGGGTSEQYF
NA,TRBV27,TRBJ1-2,TRBD1,TGTGCCAGCAGTTTCTATGGACAGGGTTATGGCTACACCTTC,CASSFYGQGYGYTF
NA,TRBV2,TRBJ2-7,NA,TGTGCCAGCAGTAAGTTGACGAGGAGCTACGAGCAGTACTTC,CASSKLTRSYEQYF
NA,TRBV2,TRBJ1-1,NA,TGTGCCAGCAGGTTGGACAAGAACACTGAAGCTTTCTTT,CASRLDKNTEAFF
NA,TRBV7-2,TRBJ2-1,TRBD2,TGTGCCAGCAGCTTAGTAGCGGGGCGAAACAATGAGCAGTTCTTC,CASSLVAGRNNEQFF
NA,TRBV27,TRBJ1-3,NA,TGTGCCAGCAGTTTATCTTACAGGTTGGGAGGAAACACCATATATTTT,CASSLSYRLGGNTIYF
NA,TRBV5-6,TRBJ1-1,TRBD1,TGTGCCAGCAGTTTAGAGGGACAGGGGGAGAACACTGAAGCTTTCTTT,CASSLEGQGENTEAFF
NA,TRBV4-2,TRBJ2-7,NA,TGTGCCAGCAGCCAAGAAGGTACAGGGATGACCTACGAGCAGTACTTC,CASSQEGTGMTYEQYF
NA,TRBV5-1,TRBJ2-5,TRBD2,TGCGCCAGCAGCTCCCTCCTCTTAGCGGGGGGCAGGGAGACCCAGTACTTC,CASSSLLLAGGRETQYF
NA,TRBV5-1,TRBJ2-3,NA,TGCGCCAGCAGCGACGGGGCTGGGGGGGCGGGCACAGATACGCAGTATTTT,CASSDGAGGAGTDTQYF
once,TRBV5-8,TRBJ2-5,NA,TGTGCCAGCAGCTTGGGGAGTTGGGACCAAGAGACCCAGTACTTC,CASSLGSWDQETQYF
NA,TRBV6-1,TRBJ1-1,NA,TGTGCCAGCAGGGGAGGGGTCGGAGCTTTCTTT,CASRGGVGAFF
NA,TRBV6-1,TRBJ1-2,TRBD1,TGTGCCAGCAACCACGGACAGGGCGGCTACACCTTC,CASNHGQGGYTF
NA,TRBV27,TRBJ1-4,NA,TGTGCCAGCAGTTCCCAACAGGGCAGAACTAATGAAAAACTGTTTTTT,CASSSQQGRTNEKLFF
NA,TRBV9,TRBJ2-3,NA,TGTGCCAGCGGCACGACAGAAACAGATACGCAGTATTTT,CASGTTETDTQYF
NA,TRBV6-1,TRBJ1-2,NA,TGTGCCAGCAGCCCGAACAGGTCTGGATATGGCTACACCTTC,CASSPNRSGYGYTF
few,TRBV6-6,TRBJ2-7,NA,TGTGCCAGCAGTTACTCGACCGAACAGGACTACGAGCAGTACTTC,CASSYSTEQDYEQYF
NA,TRBV30,TRBJ1-5,NA,TGTGCCTGGAGTGTACTACAGGGAGCTCGGGATCAGCCCCAGCATTTT,CAWSVLQGARDQPQHF
NA,TRBV6-5,TRBJ2-5,TRBD2,TGTGCCAGCAGCCTAGCGGGAGGCATAGAGACCCAGTACTTC,CASSLAGGIETQYF
NA,TRBV5-1,TRBJ2-2,NA,TGCGCCAGCAGCTTGGGGTCCCTGGGACACAGAAACACCGGGGAGCTGTTTTTT,CASSLGSLGHRNTGELFF
NA,TRBV4-2,TRBJ1-2,TRBD1,TGTGCCAGCAGCCCGACAGGGGGCGACGGCTACACCTTC,CASSPTGGDGYTF
few,TRBV2,TRBJ1-6,NA,TGTGCCAGCAGTGAAGCGCGGGTCAGTAATTCACCCCTCCACTTT,CASSEARVSNSPLHF
few,TRBV30,TRBJ2-7,TRBD1,TGTGCCTGGAGTCTAGGACAGGGCGGCTCCTACGAGCAGTACTTC,CAWSLGQGGSYEQYF
NA,TRBV19,TRBJ2-2,NA,TGTGCCAGTAGTATAGGAGGATCCACCGGGGAGCTGTTTTTT,CASSIGGSTGELFF
NA,TRBV21-1,TRBJ2-5,NA,TGTGCCAGCAGCAAAGAGGTAGGATCGAGAGGGATCAAAGAGACCCAGTACTTC,CASSKEVGSRGIKETQYF
NA,TRBV19,TRBJ1-1,NA,TGTGCCAGTAGTTTTGCAGTGAACACTGAAGCTTTCTTT,CASSFAVNTEAFF
NA,TRBV11-3,TRBJ2-5,NA,TGTGCCAGCAGCTCCACCAGGGTGGGAGAGACCCAGTACTTC,CASSSTRVGETQYF
NA,TRBV7-3,TRBJ2-7,TRBD1,TGTGCCAGCAGTTCCGGGACAGATTACGAGCAGTACTTC,CASSSGTDYEQYF
once,TRBV5-5,TRBJ2-7,TRBD2,TGTGCCAGCAGCGCCTCTAGCGGGAACTACGAGCAGTACTTC,CASSASSGNYEQYF
NA,TRBV30,TRBJ1-3,NA,TGTGCCTGGAGTAGGGAGGTCCCTGGAAACACCATATATTTT,CAWSREVPGNTIYF
NA,TRBV7-3,TRBJ2-1,TRBD2,TGTGCCAGCAGCCGATACGGGGCGGGAGGAGGGGTAGCGGAGCAGTTCTTC,CASSRYGAGGGVAEQFF
NA,TRBV18,TRBJ1-5,TRBD1,TGTGCCAGCTCACCACTAAGGACAGGGGGTCCGCTTCAGCCCCAGCATTTT,CASSPLRTGGPLQPQHF
NA,TRBV7-9,TRBJ2-1,TRBD2,TGTGCCAGCAGCCCTGGGACTAGCGGGGGCCCCTCCTACAATGAGCAGTTCTTC,CASSPGTSGGPSYNEQFF
once,TRBV5-1,TRBJ1-1,TRBD1,TGCGCCAGCACTACAGGACAGGGGACTACTGAAGCTTTCTTT,CASTTGQGTTEAFF
once,TRBV5-4,TRBJ1-4,TRBD1,TGTGCCAGCAGCTTGGGACAGGGGGATGAAAAACTGTTTTTT,CASSLGQGDEKLFF
once,TRBV18,TRBJ1-2,TRBD1,TGTGCCAGCTCACCACTATCCGGGACAGGGGGCTACTATGGCTACACCTTC,CASSPLSGTGGYYGYTF
NA,TRBV7-7,TRBJ2-5,TRBD1,TGTGCCAGCAGCCCCCAGACAGGGGGAGTAGAGACCCAGTACTTC,CASSPQTGGVETQYF
NA,TRBV30,TRBJ2-7,NA,TGTGCCTGCGCCACGGGGATCCCCTACGAGCAGTACTTC,CACATGIPYEQYF
NA,TRBV19,TRBJ2-2,NA,TGTGCCAGTAGCCCGACAGGCACCGGCGGGGAGCTGTTTTTT,CASSPTGTGGELFF
few,TRBV29-1,TRBJ2-3,TRBD2,TGCAGCGTTGGGGTCGGACTAGCGGGCCTCACAGATACGCAGTATTTT,CSVGVGLAGLTDTQYF
NA,TRBV5-1,TRBJ1-5,TRBD1,TGCGCCAGCAGCTCCGGGACAGGGAGCAATCAGCCCCAGCATTTT,CASSSGTGSNQPQHF
NA,TRBV9,TRBJ1-5,NA,TGTGCCAGCAGCGTAGGCCAGGGTGGCAATCAGCCCCAGCATTTT,CASSVGQGGNQPQHF
NA,TRBV30,TRBJ1-2,TRBD1,TGTGCCTGGAGACAAGACAGGGGAATGTATGGCTACACCTTC,CAWRQDRGMYGYTF
once,TRBV7-8,TRBJ1-2,NA,TGTGCCAGCAGCTCAGGTGGGGGGTATGGTGGCTACACCTTC,CASSSGGGYGGYTF
once,TRBV4-2,TRBJ1-1,NA,TGTGCCAGCAGCCAAGAACAGACCGTCCCAACTGAAGCTTTCTTT,CASSQEQTVPTEAFF
NA,TRBV7-2,TRBJ2-2,TRBD1,TGTGCCAGCAGCTCCACAGGGGGGACCGGGGAGCTGTTTTTT,CASSSTGGTGELFF
NA,TRBV14,TRBJ2-2,NA,TGTGCCAGCAGCCAAGGAGGACTTATCGCCGGGGAGCTGTTTTTT,CASSQGGLIAGELFF
NA,TRBV7-9,TRBJ2-7,TRBD1,TGTGCCAGCAGCCCGGGACAGGGAGGCGGCGAGCAGTACTTC,CASSPGQGGGEQYF
once,TRBV7-3,TRBJ2-2,TRBD1,TGTGCCAGCAGCAAACTACTTACAGGGGGGCCCGGGGAGCTGTTTTTT,CASSKLLTGGPGELFF
NA,TRBV18,TRBJ2-7,NA,TGTGCCAGCTCACCACCCAGCTCCTACGAGCAGTACTTC,CASSPPSSYEQYF
once,TRBV27,TRBJ2-3,NA,TGTGCCGATGTTATCGGCTCAGGGAATAGCACAGATACGCAGTATTTT,CADVIGSGNSTDTQYF
NA,TRBV4-3,TRBJ1-6,TRBD1,TGCGCCAGCAGCCAAACTCCGGGACAGGGTCACCATAATTCACCCCTCCACTTT,CASSQTPGQGHHNSPLHF
NA,TRBV30,TRBJ1-5,NA,TGTGCCTGGAGTGTAGACAGTGGGGATCAGCCCCAGCATTTT,CAWSVDSGDQPQHF
NA,TRBV4-2,TRBJ2-7,NA,TGTGCCAGCAGCCAAGAGGAGGTAACGGGGGGCGGCTACGAGCAGTACTTC,CASSQEEVTGGGYEQYF
NA,TRBV7-9,TRBJ1-6,NA,TGTGCCAGCAGCCCGAGGGTGGGGTTGGCGAGTTCACCCCTCCACTTT,CASSPRVGLASSPLHF
NA,TRBV2,TRBJ1-5,TRBD1,TGTGCCAGCAGGGACAGACAGGGGAATGATCAGCCCCAGCATTTT,CASRDRQGNDQPQHF
NA,TRBV10-3,TRBJ1-3,NA,TGTGCCATCAGTACAGACAGCGCTGGAAACACCATATATTTT,CAISTDSAGNTIYF
NA,TRBV5-1,TRBJ2-1,NA,TGCGCCAGCAGCTCCCTCGGGAGCGGATCGTACAATGAGCAGTTCTTC,CASSSLGSGSYNEQFF
NA,TRBV6-6,TRBJ2-7,NA,TGTGCCAGCAGTTACTCGATTGTCGAGATCTACGAGCAGTACTTC,CASSYSIVEIYEQYF
NA,TRBV18,TRBJ1-1,NA,TGTGCCAGCTCACCCGGGCCAGGGCTGAACACTGAAGCTTTCTTT,CASSPGPGLNTEAFF